The 5 T cell receptor beta chains listed next were all sequenced from one sample in a study of blood T cells in healthy people across ages. The authors ran a second PCR of 7 to 11 cycles using a sample-barcoded 5' primer and a J-beta primer mix. TCRdb reprocessed the 5' RACE reads with MiXCR, giving one entry per CDR3 protein. The sample has 1.8 million or so distinct CDR3 sequences; 30% to 40% are singletons. The sequencing sample was made of blood. The receptors stem from a human donor in good health.

This clonotype was counted a few times. This chain joins TRBV7-7 and TRBJ2-4; 8 bases line up with TRBD2. Germline V gene data show CDR1 as SSHAT and CDR2 as FNYEAQ (reference sequence). J gave up 8 bases and V 4 bases, and 13 bases lay outside the gene matches. The CDR3 extends over 16 amino acids. The DNA of the CDR3 is TGTGCCAGCAGCTGGGACCCGGGACTAGTTTCGCACATTCAGTACTTC. Its protein product is CASSWDPGLVSHIQYF.

The count of this clonotype is one. The rearrangement joins TRBV15 to TRBJ2-3, with 11 positions matching TRBD1. Germline V CDR1 and CDR2: LNHNV, YYDKDF (reference sequence). CDR3 length: 17 amino acids. Unmatched junction bases numbered 7, after V lost 3 bases and J lost 2 bases. CDR3 sequence: CATSRAPGQGDTDTQYF. CDR3 in DNA: TGTGCCACCAGCAGGGCACCGGGACAGGGGGACACAGATACGCAGTATTTT.

This clonotype was counted between two and nine times. The CDR3 spells CASILPGGSYNEQFF. CDR3 DNA sequence: TGTGCCAGCATTCTTCCGGGGGGCTCCTACAATGAGCAGTTCTTC. The gene calls are TRBV7-9 and TRBJ2-1; 7 bases align to TRBD2. The CDR3 sequence is 15 residues long. Germline V gene sequence: CDR1 SEHNR, CDR2 FQNEAQ (reference sequence). J was trimmed by 0 bases and V by 7 bases; bases with no gene match: 6.

The chain combines TRBV4-2 with TRBJ2-1, with 8 nucleotides matching TRBD2. Germline lookup yields CDR1 LGHNA and CDR2 YNFKEQ. Trimming at V came to 5 bases and at J to 4 bases, leaving 10 bases not matched to a gene. This CDR3 region has 16 residues. CDR3 sequence: CASSAQPGLEYNEQFF. The CDR3 DNA follows: TGTGCCAGCAGCGCGCAACCGGGACTAGAGTACAATGAGCAGTTCTTC.

This clonotype was seen only a few times. V usage is TRBV6-6 and J usage is TRBJ1-2; 9 bases align to TRBD1. Germline V gene sequence: CDR1 MNHNY, CDR2 SVGAGI (reference sequence). The length of the CDR3 is 13 residues. V lost 2 bases, J lost 10 bases, and 5 bases stayed unmatched. The CDR3 loop reads CASSYTGTGTYTF. CDR3 in DNA: TGTGCCAGCAGTTACACCGGGACAGGGACCTACACCTTC.